A few counts support the clone carrying this T cell receptor (beta chain). Its antigen remains unknown. This record belongs to a study of naive and memory T cell subsets. The study, taken as a whole, reports: Expression changes during T cell differentiation may affect RNA-based TCR counts. Especially in CD8 cells, naive repertoires contained a few larger clonotypes, possibly CD45RA-re-expressing memory cells. Diversity fell and Gini index rose from naive through CM, EM, EMRA.

Separate alpha and beta amplification began at the second PCR step. After CD4 positive bead selection, the CD4-negative fraction gave CD8 T cells. The beta constant-region primer was an equimolar mix of two oligonucleotides covering TRBC1 and TRBC2. Four rounds of PCR amplified the ligated cDNA using nested alpha and beta constant-region primers plus SP2. TCRdb re-called the UMI-ligation and nested PCR reads through MiXCR, storing one row per CDR3 protein. In the table there are 120,000 to 150,000 distinct CDR3 sequences, under 25% of which are singletons. The sequencing input was naive CD4+ T cells from blood. The sequence was collected from a human donor in good health.

CDR3 coding DNA: TGCGCCAGCTCAAGACAGGGGGACCAGACAGATACGCAGTATTTT. It specifies CASSRQGDQTDTQYF. This chain connects TRBV10-1 to TRBJ2-3; TRBD1 aligns across 9 bases. The CDR3 spans 15 residues. Germline loops: CDR1 WNHNN, CDR2 SYGVQD (reference sequence). The V and J ends lost 8 bases and 3 bases, in that order; junction bases with no gene match: 9.